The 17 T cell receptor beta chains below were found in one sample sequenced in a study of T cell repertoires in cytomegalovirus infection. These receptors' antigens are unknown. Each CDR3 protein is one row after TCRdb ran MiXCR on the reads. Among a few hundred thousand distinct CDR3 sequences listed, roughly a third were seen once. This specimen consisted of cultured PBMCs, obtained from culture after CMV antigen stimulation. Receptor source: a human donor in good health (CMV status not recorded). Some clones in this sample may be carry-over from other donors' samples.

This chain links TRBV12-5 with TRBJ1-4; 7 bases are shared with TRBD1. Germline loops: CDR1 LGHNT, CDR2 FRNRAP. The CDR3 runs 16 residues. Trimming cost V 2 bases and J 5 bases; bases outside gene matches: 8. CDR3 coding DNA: TGTGCTAGTGGTTTGATTCTCGGGACAGAAAATGAAAAACTGTTTTTT. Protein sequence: CASGLILGTENEKLFF.

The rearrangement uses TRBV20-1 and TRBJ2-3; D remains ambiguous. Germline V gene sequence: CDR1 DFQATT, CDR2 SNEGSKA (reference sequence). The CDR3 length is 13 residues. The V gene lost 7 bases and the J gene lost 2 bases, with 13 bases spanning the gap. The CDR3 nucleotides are TGCAGTGTACAGAGCGAGGCCACAGATACGCAGTATTTT. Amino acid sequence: CSVQSEATDTQYF.

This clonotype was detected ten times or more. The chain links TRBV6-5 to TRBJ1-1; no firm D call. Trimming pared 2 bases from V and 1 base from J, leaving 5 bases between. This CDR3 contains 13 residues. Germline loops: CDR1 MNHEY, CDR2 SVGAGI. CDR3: CASSYGGNTEAFF. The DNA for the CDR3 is TGTGCCAGCAGTTACGGAGGGAACACTGAAGCTTTCTTT.

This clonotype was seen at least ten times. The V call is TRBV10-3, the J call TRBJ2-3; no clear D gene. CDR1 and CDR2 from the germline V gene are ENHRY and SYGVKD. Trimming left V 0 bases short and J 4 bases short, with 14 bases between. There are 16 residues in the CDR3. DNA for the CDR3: TGTGCCATCAGTGAGTCGATTCGGGTGGGGTCAGATACGCAGTATTTT. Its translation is CAISESIRVGSDTQYF.

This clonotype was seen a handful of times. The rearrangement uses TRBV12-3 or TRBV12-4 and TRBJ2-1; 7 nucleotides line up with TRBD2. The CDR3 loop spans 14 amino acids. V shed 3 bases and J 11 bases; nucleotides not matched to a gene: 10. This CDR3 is CASSLYGGRIQQFF. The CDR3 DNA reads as TGTGCCAGCAGTTTGTACGGGGGGAGGATACAGCAGTTCTTC.

The CDR3 DNA reads as TGCGCCAGCAGCCAAGAGGGGGCCAGGAATTCACCCCTCCACTTT. This gives the protein CASSQEGARNSPLHF. V gene TRBV4-1 combines with J gene TRBJ1-6; a possible D gene is TRBD1 (6 bases). The V gene's germline CDR1 is MGHRA and CDR2 YSYEKL. V lost 0 bases to trimming and J lost 7 bases, with 10 bases between them. CDR3 length equals 15 residues.

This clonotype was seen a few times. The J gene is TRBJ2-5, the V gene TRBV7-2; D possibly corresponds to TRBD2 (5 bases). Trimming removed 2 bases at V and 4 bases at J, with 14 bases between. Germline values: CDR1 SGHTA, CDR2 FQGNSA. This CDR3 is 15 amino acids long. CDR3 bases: TGTGCCAGCAGCTTACATGGGGTGGGAGTAGAGACCCAGTACTTC. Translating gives CASSLHGVGVETQYF.

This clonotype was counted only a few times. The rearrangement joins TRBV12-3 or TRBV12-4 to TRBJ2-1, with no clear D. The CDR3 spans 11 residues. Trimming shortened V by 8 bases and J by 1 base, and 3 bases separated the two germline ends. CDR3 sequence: CASASYNEQFF. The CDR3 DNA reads TGTGCCAGCGCTTCCTACAATGAGCAGTTCTTC.

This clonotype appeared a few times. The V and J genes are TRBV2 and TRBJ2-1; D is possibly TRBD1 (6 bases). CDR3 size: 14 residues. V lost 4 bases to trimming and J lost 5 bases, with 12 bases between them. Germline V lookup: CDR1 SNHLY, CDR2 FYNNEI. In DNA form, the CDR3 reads TGTGCCAGCAGTGGTAGGACAGCTAACAATGAGCAGTTCTTC. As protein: CASSGRTANNEQFF.

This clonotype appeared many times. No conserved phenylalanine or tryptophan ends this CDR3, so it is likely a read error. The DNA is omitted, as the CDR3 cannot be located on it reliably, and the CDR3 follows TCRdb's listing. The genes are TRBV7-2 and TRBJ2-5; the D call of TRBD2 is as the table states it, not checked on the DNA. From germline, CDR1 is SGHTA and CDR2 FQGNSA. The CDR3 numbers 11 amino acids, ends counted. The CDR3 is CASSLGTSGAG.

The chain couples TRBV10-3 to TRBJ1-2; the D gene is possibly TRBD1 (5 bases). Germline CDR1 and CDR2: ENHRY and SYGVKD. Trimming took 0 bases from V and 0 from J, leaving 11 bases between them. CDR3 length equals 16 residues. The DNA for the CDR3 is TGTGCCATCAGTGAGTCACTGGGCAGGGCTAACTATGGCTACACCTTC. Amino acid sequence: CAISESLGRANYGYTF.

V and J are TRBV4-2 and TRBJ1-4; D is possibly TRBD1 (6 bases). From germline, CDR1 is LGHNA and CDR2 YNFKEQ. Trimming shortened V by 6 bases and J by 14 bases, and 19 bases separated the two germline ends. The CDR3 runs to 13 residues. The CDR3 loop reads CASRPKGGNWLFF. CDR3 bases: TGTGCCAGCAGGCCGAAAGGGGGAAATTGGCTGTTTTTT.

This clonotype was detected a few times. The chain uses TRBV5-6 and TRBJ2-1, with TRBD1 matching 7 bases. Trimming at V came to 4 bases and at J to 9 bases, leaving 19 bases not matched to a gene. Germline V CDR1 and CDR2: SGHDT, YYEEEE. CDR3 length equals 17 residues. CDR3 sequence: CASSPKTTGKLVVEQFF. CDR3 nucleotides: TGTGCCAGCAGCCCTAAAACGACAGGGAAATTAGTGGTTGAGCAGTTCTTC.

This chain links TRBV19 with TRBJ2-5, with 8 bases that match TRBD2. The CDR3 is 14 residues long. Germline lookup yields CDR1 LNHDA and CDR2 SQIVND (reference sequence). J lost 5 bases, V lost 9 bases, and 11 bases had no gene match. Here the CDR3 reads CASGPAGGLETQYF. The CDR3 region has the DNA TGTGCCAGCGGGCCGGCGGGAGGATTGGAGACCCAGTACTTC.

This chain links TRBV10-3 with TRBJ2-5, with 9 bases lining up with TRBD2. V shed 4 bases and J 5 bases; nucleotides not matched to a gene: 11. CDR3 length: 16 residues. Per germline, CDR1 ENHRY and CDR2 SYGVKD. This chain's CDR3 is CAISARSAGGLETQYF. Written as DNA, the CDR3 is TGTGCCATCAGTGCAAGGTCAGCGGGAGGATTGGAGACCCAGTACTTC.

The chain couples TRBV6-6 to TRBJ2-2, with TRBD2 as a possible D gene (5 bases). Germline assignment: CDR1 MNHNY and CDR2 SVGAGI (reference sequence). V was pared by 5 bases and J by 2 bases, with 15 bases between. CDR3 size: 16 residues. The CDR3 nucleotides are TGTGCCAGCAGTGTTGAAGGGAGCAGAAACACCGGGGAGCTGTTTTTT. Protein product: CASSVEGSRNTGELFF.

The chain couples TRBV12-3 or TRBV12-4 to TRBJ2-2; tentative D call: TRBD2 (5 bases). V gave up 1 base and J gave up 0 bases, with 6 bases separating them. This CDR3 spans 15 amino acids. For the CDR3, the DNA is TGTGCCAGCAGTTTAGGGACTCCGAACACCGGGGAGCTGTTTTTT. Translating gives CASSLGTPNTGELFF.